Each of the 25 T cell receptor beta chains below was sequenced from the same sample in a study of cytomegalovirus exposure and HLA in healthy donors. Primers included in the PCR were 60 Vbeta and 13 Jbeta primers. TCRdb's copy holds only in-frame clones and misses some; the assay was immunoSEQ multiplex PCR. This table has approximately 150,000 clones, about 61% appearing once. The sequenced sample was PBMCs. These receptors were taken from a male donor in good health and CMV-seronegative.

The rearrangement links TRBV7-9 to TRBJ2-1, with 7 bases identical to TRBD2. With 5 bases clipped from V and 7 bases from J, the junction kept 8 bases outside the gene matches. CDR3 length: 14 amino acids. Germline loops: CDR1 SEHNR, CDR2 FQNEAQ (reference sequence). DNA for the CDR3: TGTGCCAGCAGCCATGCGTTGGGGGGGAATGAGCAGTTCTTC. It yields the protein CASSHALGGNEQFF.

V usage is TRBV4-1 and J usage is TRBJ2-7, with 9 positions matching TRBD1. This CDR3 contains 15 residues. CDR1 is MGHRA and CDR2 is YSYEKL in the germline V gene. After removal of 0 bases from V and 4 bases from J, the junction contained 4 bases not matched to a gene. The CDR3 region is CASSQDGGQGYEQYF. In DNA, the CDR3 is TGCGCCAGCAGCCAAGATGGGGGACAGGGATACGAGCAGTACTTC.

This chain links TRBV5-1 with TRBJ2-5, with TRBD2 matching 13 bases. The J segment lost 5 bases and the V segment lost 4 bases, leaving 2 bases of the junction unmatched. The CDR3 has 14 residues. CDR1 is SGHRS, CDR2 YFSETQ, per germline. The CDR3 protein is CASSPTSGGETQYF. The CDR3 bases are TGCGCCAGCAGCCCGACTAGCGGGGGGGAGACCCAGTACTTC.

V gene TRBV18 combines with J gene TRBJ1-5; TRBD1 matches 7 bases. J gave up 2 bases and V 3 bases, and 10 bases lay outside the gene matches. CDR3 length: 17 amino acids. From germline, CDR1 is KGHSH and CDR2 LQKENI. Here the CDR3 DNA reads TGTGCCAGCTCACCGAACCGACAGGGCGTCGGCAATCAGCCCCAGCATTTT. Amino acid sequence: CASSPNRQGVGNQPQHF.

The V and J genes are TRBV7-9 and TRBJ2-5; 8 bases are shared with TRBD2. Looked up from germline, CDR1 is SEHNR and CDR2 is FQNEAQ (reference sequence). This CDR3 has 14 residues. J gave up 5 bases and V 6 bases, and 8 bases lay outside the gene matches. CDR3 bases: TGTGCCAGCAGTCGGGGGGGGTTCGTCGAGACCCAGTACTTC. Translating gives CASSRGGFVETQYF. Full variable domain (rest looked up from reference TRBV7-9 and TRBJ2-5): DTGVSQNPRHKITKRGQNVTFRCDPISEHNRLYWYRQTLGQGPEFLTYFQNEAQLEKSRLLSDRFSAERPKGSFSTLEIQRTEQGDSAMYLCASSRGGFVETQYFGPGTRLLVL.

V usage is TRBV2 and J usage is TRBJ2-4; D is uncertain. Germline values: CDR1 SNHLY, CDR2 FYNNEI. V lost 2 bases, J lost 0 bases, and 11 bases lay in between. The CDR3 totals 16 residues. DNA for the CDR3: TGTGCCAGCAGTGAAATGGCGGTTCTAGCCAAAAACATTCAGTACTTC. Translation: CASSEMAVLAKNIQYF.

V gene TRBV7-3 combines with J gene TRBJ2-5; 8 bases agree with TRBD1. The better agreement between TRBJ2-7 and the DNA end casts doubt on the J call. The CDR3 spans 16 residues. Germline assignment: CDR1 SGHTA and CDR2 FQGTGA. The DNA of the CDR3 is TGTGCCAGCAGCCCAATGGGTGGGACAGGACCTTACGAGCAGTACTTC. Translating gives CASSPMGGTGPYEQYF.

This sequence joins TRBV6-1 and TRBJ2-5; unclear D gene. Trimming took off 3 bases at V and 2 bases at J, with 7 bases between the two ends. CDR1 and CDR2 from the germline V gene are MNHNS and SASEGT. This CDR3 has 13 residues. DNA of the CDR3: TGTGCCAGCAGTGAGGTCCAGCAAGAGACCCAGTACTTC. Residues: CASSEVQQETQYF.

This chain links TRBV2 with TRBJ1-2; TRBD1 matches at 8 bases. The CDR3 runs 12 residues. The V and J ends lost 7 bases and 6 bases, in that order; junction bases with no gene match: 4. CDR1 and CDR2 (germline): SNHLY, FYNNEI. CDR3 sequence (DNA): TGTGCCAGCATTGGACAGGGCGATGGCTACACCTTC. Translating it yields CASIGQGDGYTF.

This chain links TRBV9 with TRBJ2-1; tentative D call: TRBD1 (6 bases). With 3 bases removed from V and 5 bases from J, the gap between germline ends came to 12 bases. Germline V gene lookup returns CDR1 SGDLS and CDR2 YYNGEE. The CDR3 has 14 residues. This CDR3 is CASSEGTYDNEQFF. The DNA for the CDR3 is TGTGCCAGCAGCGAGGGGACATATGACAATGAGCAGTTCTTC.

Concerning this clone: Different DNA sequences within this sample yield the same CDR3. The CDR3 coding sequence is TGCGCCAGCAGCTTACAGGGCAACTATGGCTACACCTTC. Encoded protein: CASSLQGNYGYTF. This sequence joins TRBV5-1 and TRBJ1-2; a weak D match, TRBD1 (6 bases). The ends were cut back, 2 bases at V and 2 bases at J, with 7 bases in the middle. Per the germline V gene, CDR1 is SGHRS and CDR2 is YFSETQ. The CDR3 contains 13 residues.

The chain combines TRBV7-3 with TRBJ1-3; D remains ambiguous. Germline CDR1 and CDR2: SGHTA and FQGTGA. This CDR3 comprises 14 residues. V was pared by 5 bases and J by 2 bases, with 10 bases between. The CDR3 region is CASSHGDPGNTIYF. The CDR3 nucleotides read TGTGCCAGCAGCCACGGGGATCCTGGAAACACCATATATTTT.

The chain employs TRBV27 and TRBJ1-5, with D possibly TRBD1 on 5 matching bases. CDR1 MNHEY and CDR2 SMNVEV come from the germline V gene (reference sequence). The CDR3 length is 13 residues. Trimming pared 6 bases from V and 3 bases from J, leaving 9 bases between. The CDR3: CASRQVANQPQHF. In nucleotides, the CDR3 is TGTGCCAGCAGACAGGTTGCCAATCAGCCCCAGCATTTT.

The genes are TRBV28 and TRBJ1-6, with a weak D call TRBD1 (5 bases). The CDR3 consists of 19 residues. V was cut by 3 bases and J by 0 bases, with 18 bases left in between. Germline loops: CDR1 MDHEN, CDR2 SYDVKM. The CDR3 here is CASSLGRGSYDSYNSPLHF. DNA for the CDR3: TGTGCCAGCAGTTTGGGGCGGGGCTCCTATGACTCCTATAATTCACCCCTCCACTTT. The full variable domain, with the rest looked up from reference TRBV28 and TRBJ1-6, is DVKVTQSSRYLVKRTGEKVFLECVQDMDHENMFWYRQDPGLGLRLIYFSYDVKMKEKGDIPEGYSVSREKKERFSLILESASTNQTSMYLCASSLGRGSYDSYNSPLHFGNGTRLTVT.

The chain carries TRBV28 and TRBJ1-3; TRBD1 might be the D (5 bases). This CDR3 region has 15 residues. Germline CDR1 MDHEN, CDR2 SYDVKM. Trimming shortened V by 8 bases and J by 4 bases, and 18 bases separated the two germline ends. For the CDR3, the DNA is TGTGCCAGCTATCCAGGGCAAATTTCCGGAAACACCATATATTTT. The encoded protein is CASYPGQISGNTIYF.

CDR3 in amino acids: CASSQGSGGLLTYNEQFF. The CDR3 nucleotides read TGTGCCAGCTCTCAGGGGAGCGGGGGCCTCCTTACCTACAATGAGCAGTTCTTC. The chain employs TRBV2 and TRBJ2-1; 8 bases align to TRBD2. The CDR3 extends over 18 amino acids. The J segment lost 2 bases and the V segment lost 8 bases, leaving 17 bases of the junction unmatched. Germline CDR1 SNHLY, CDR2 FYNNEI.

This clone showed up just a few times. Its ends do not fully match the called genes, so a read error is possible. This chain connects TRBV7-9 to TRBJ1-2; 9 bases match TRBD1. CDR1 and CDR2 (germline): SEHNR, FQNEAQ (reference sequence). CDR3 length equals 14 residues. The DNA for the CDR3 is TGTGCCAGCAGCTTAGAACAGGGGGCGTATGGCTACCCCTTC. Protein sequence: CASSLEQGAYGYPF.

The chain carries TRBV5-6 and TRBJ2-2; TRBD1 is a possible D gene (6 bases). The CDR3 consists of 14 residues. Trimming shortened V by 6 bases and J by 3 bases, and 12 bases separated the two germline ends. The germline V gene has CDR1 SGHDT and CDR2 YYEEEE. This CDR3 reads CASTQGRYTGELFF. CDR3 sequence (DNA): TGTGCCAGCACACAGGGTCGGTACACCGGGGAGCTGTTTTTT.

The chain has TRBV10-3 and TRBJ1-2; D is unresolved. The germline CDR1 and CDR2 sequences are ENHRY and SYGVKD. Trimming left V 2 bases short and J 6 bases short, with 16 bases between. The length of the CDR3 is 15 residues. CDR3 DNA: TGTGCCATCAGTGAGGGAGATGTGATGGGAGATGGCTACACCTTC. Protein product: CAISEGDVMGDGYTF.

This clone was seen a handful of times. The chain combines TRBV15 with TRBJ1-2; D perhaps matches TRBD1 (6 bases). Germline V gene sequence: CDR1 LNHNV, CDR2 YYDKDF (reference sequence). The CDR3 consists of 17 residues. Trimming removed 0 bases at V and 4 bases at J, with 18 bases between. CDR3 DNA: TGTGCCACCAGCAGAGATTATACGGAGGCAGGGGCCTATGGCTACACCTTC. It is translated as CATSRDYTEAGAYGYTF.

This clone has ten or more counts. The chain links TRBV10-1 to TRBJ1-1; no clear D. Between the trimmed V and J ends, which lost 0 bases and 10 bases, there was a span of 12 bases. CDR3 length: 13 amino acids. Germline V CDR1 and CDR2: WNHNN, SYGVQD (reference sequence). The CDR3 loop is CASSESFGQRAFF. The CDR3 DNA is TGCGCCAGCAGTGAGTCGTTTGGGCAACGAGCTTTCTTT.

The chain joins TRBV21-1 to TRBJ2-7; whether TRBD2, the table's D call, matches the DNA was not checked. TRBV21-1 is noted as a pseudogene. The CDR3 covers 18 residues. In DNA, the CDR3 is TGTGCCAGCAGCACCAGAGGGCCCTTAGCGGGGGACTCCTACGAGCAGTACTTC. It specifies CASSTRGPLAGDSYEQYF.

This clone was picked up a small number of times. The genes are TRBV10-3 and TRBJ2-7; a weak D match, TRBD2 (7 bases). Per the germline V gene, CDR1 is ENHRY and CDR2 is SYGVKD. The CDR3 sequence is 16 residues long. Trimming removed 0 bases from V and 4 bases from J, with 16 bases in between. CDR3 protein: CAISESTSGGEYEQYF. CDR3 DNA: TGTGCCATCAGTGAGTCGACCTCGGGGGGCGAGTACGAGCAGTACTTC.

The V and J genes are TRBV19 and TRBJ2-3; possible D gene TRBD2, 6 bases. The CDR3 runs to 15 residues. CDR1 is LNHDA and CDR2 is SQIVND in the germline V gene (reference sequence). The ends were cut back, 5 bases at V and 1 base at J, with 13 bases in the middle. CDR3 region: CASSLAGRGTDTQYF. CDR3 coding DNA: TGTGCCAGTAGTCTCGCGGGGCGAGGCACAGATACGCAGTATTTT.

This clone was counted many times. The chain has TRBV4-1 and TRBJ1-4; TRBD1 aligns across 8 bases. CDR1 is MGHRA, CDR2 YSYEKL, per germline. J lost 7 bases, V lost 0 bases, and 7 bases had no gene match. This CDR3 region has 16 residues. The CDR3 DNA reads TGCGCCAGCAGCCAAGAGTCGACAGGGGTAGGTGAAAAACTGTTTTTT. Its protein product is CASSQESTGVGEKLFF.